This TCR beta chain is from a study of T cell responses to AZD1222 COVID-19 vaccine. Trimming at V came to 5 bases and at J to 3 bases, leaving 5 bases not matched to a gene. CDR3 length: 15 amino acids. Germline V gives CDR1 PRHDT, CDR2 FYEKMQ (reference sequence). Clones were read by immunoSEQ multiplex PCR, and TCRdb kept only the in-frame ones, dropping some. The sample lists 170,000 or so clones; 85% to 95% were seen once. The receptor comes from an adult in good health. Sequences were derived from peripheral blood, sampled on day 0 of AZD1222 vaccination. J is TRBJ2-1 and V is TRBV13, with 9 bases matching TRBD1. The CDR3, as DNA: TGTGCCAGCAGCGGCCGGGACAGGGACTACAATGAGCAGTTCTTC. Amino acid sequence: CASSGRDRDYNEQFF.